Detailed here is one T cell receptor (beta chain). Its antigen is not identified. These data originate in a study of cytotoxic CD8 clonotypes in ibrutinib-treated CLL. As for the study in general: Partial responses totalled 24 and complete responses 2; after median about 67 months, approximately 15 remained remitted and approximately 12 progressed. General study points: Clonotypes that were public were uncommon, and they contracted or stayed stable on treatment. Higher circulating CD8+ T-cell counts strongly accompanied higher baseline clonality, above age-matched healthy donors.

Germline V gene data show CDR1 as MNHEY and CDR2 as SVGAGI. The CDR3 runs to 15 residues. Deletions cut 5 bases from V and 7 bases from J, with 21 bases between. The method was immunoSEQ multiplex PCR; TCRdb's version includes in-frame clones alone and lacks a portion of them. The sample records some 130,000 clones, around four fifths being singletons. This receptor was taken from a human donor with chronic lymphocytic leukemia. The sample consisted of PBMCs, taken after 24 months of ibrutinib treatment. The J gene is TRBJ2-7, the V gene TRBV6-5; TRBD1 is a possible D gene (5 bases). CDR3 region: CASSSNLQARAEQYF. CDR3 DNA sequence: TGTGCCAGCAGTAGTAATCTACAGGCCCGGGCGGAGCAGTACTTC.